These 21 T cell receptor beta chains originate from one sample sequenced in a study of glioma-infiltrating T cells after dendritic cell vaccination. This sample's time point: after dendritic cell vaccination, including at tumor progression/relapse. Some clones are missing from TCRdb's copy, which holds only in-frame ones; the method was immunoSEQ multiplex PCR. The sample carries tens of thousands of clones, about nine tenths recorded once. Sequences were derived from blood, sampled after dendritic cell vaccination. The receptors come from a human donor with glioblastoma.

Remarks on this clone: Other DNA sequences within the sample encode an identical CDR3. V gene TRBV7-6 combines with J gene TRBJ2-7; 7 bases agree with TRBD2. Germline V gene data show CDR1 as SGHVS and CDR2 as FNYEAQ. Losses at the gene ends were 1 base for V and 3 bases for J; bases not matched to a gene: 12. The CDR3 runs 17 residues. CDR3 amino acids: CASSLGGGTSVNYEQYF. The CDR3 bases are TGTGCCAGCAGCTTAGGGGGGGGAACTAGCGTTAACTACGAGCAGTACTTC.

The chain uses TRBV29-1 and TRBJ1-1; TRBD1 might be the D (6 bases). The germline V gene has CDR1 SQVTM and CDR2 ANQGSEA. Trimming took 2 bases from V and 1 from J, leaving 17 bases between them. The CDR3 is made up of 16 amino acids. CDR3 amino acids: CSVEIGGAGTNTEAFF. The CDR3 DNA is TGCAGCGTTGAAATAGGGGGGGCAGGGACGAACACTGAAGCTTTCTTT. The full variable domain, its missing parts supplied by reference TRBV29-1 and TRBJ1-1, is SAVISQKPSRDICQRGTSLTIQCQVDSQVTMMFWYRQQPGQSLTLIATANQGSEATYESGFVIDKFPISRPNLTFSTLTVSNMSPEDSSIYLCSVEIGGAGTNTEAFFGQGTRLTVV.

The count of this clone is one. No conserved phenylalanine or tryptophan ends this CDR3, so it is likely a read error. The DNA is left out, because the CDR3 cannot be placed on it with certainty; the CDR3 is given as TCRdb lists it. The V gene is TRBV21-1, the J gene TRBJ1-1; TRBD1, the table's D call, lacks a check against the DNA. TRBV21-1 is recorded as a pseudogene. The CDR3 is 8 amino acids long, termini counted. CDR3 amino acids: CARRTRRG.

V and J are TRBV4-3 and TRBJ1-1; D possibly corresponds to TRBD1 (5 bases). The V end was cut by 0 bases, the J end by 11 bases, with 13 bases between. This CDR3 region has 13 residues. CDR1 and CDR2 from the germline V gene are LGHNA and YSLEER. CDR3: CASSQDRQGWAFF. Written as DNA, the CDR3 is TGCGCCAGCAGCCAAGATAGGCAGGGCTGGGCTTTCTTT.

The chain employs TRBV19 and TRBJ1-6; D not resolved. The CDR3 is 13 amino acids. V was shortened by 5 bases and J by 8 bases, with 10 bases between the two germline ends. Germline loops: CDR1 LNHDA, CDR2 SQIVND (reference sequence). CDR3 bases: TGTGCCAGTAGTTTCCGGCGGGATTCACCCCTCCACTTT. It translates to CASSFRRDSPLHF.

The chain couples TRBV18 to TRBJ1-2; 9 bases fit TRBD1. Looked up from germline, CDR1 is KGHSH and CDR2 is LQKENI. With V trimmed by 5 bases and J by 5 bases, 6 bases remained unmatched. CDR3 size: 14 residues. The CDR3 nucleotides read TGTGCCAGCTCAGGGACAGGGCCCCGGTATGGCTACACCTTC. Residues: CASSGTGPRYGYTF.

The gene calls are TRBV6-5 and TRBJ2-7; 7 bases are shared with TRBD1. V trimming: 5 bases; J trimming: 3 bases; junction bases outside the gene matches: 7. CDR3 length equals 14 residues. The germline CDR1 and CDR2 sequences are MNHEY and SVGAGI. The CDR3 DNA follows: TGTGCCAGCAGTAAAGGGACAGATCTCTACGAGCAGTACTTC. Encoded protein: CASSKGTDLYEQYF.

V is TRBV7-7 and J is TRBJ1-1; D perhaps matches TRBD1 (6 bases). The CDR3 totals 13 residues. Germline-derived CDR1 and CDR2 are SSHAT and FNYEAQ (reference sequence). Trimming removed 2 bases at V and 5 bases at J, with 9 bases between. The CDR3 bases are TGTGCCAGCAGCTTAACAGGGTGGACTGAAGCTTTCTTT. Translated, it gives CASSLTGWTEAFF.

The J gene is TRBJ2-7, the V gene TRBV7-9, with D perhaps TRBD2 (5 bases). V lost 0 bases and J 0 bases, leaving 6 bases between the germline ends. Germline CDR1 SEHNR, CDR2 FQNEAQ (reference sequence). This CDR3 comprises 14 residues. CDR3 bases: TGTGCCAGCAGCTTAGCGGGGAGCTCCTACGAGCAGTACTTC. Protein sequence: CASSLAGSSYEQYF. The full variable domain, with the rest looked up from reference TRBV7-9 and TRBJ2-7, is DTGVSQNPRHKITKRGQNVTFRCDPISEHNRLYWYRQTLGQGPEFLTYFQNEAQLEKSRLLSDRFSAERPKGSFSTLEIQRTEQGDSAMYLCASSLAGSSYEQYFGPGTRLTVT.

The chain couples TRBV5-4 to TRBJ2-5, with 9 bases fitting TRBD2. This CDR3 comprises 15 residues. V shed 4 bases and J 3 bases; nucleotides not matched to a gene: 7. The germline gives CDR1 SGHNT, CDR2 YYREEE (reference sequence). CDR3 sequence (DNA): TGTGCCAGCAGCCCCCGCGGGGGGGCGGAAGAGACCCAGTACTTC. This codes for CASSPRGGAEETQYF.

The sample holds a few counts of this clone. The chain is built from TRBV5-6 and TRBJ1-2, with TRBD1 identical over 8 bases. Germline V gene data show CDR1 as SGHDT and CDR2 as YYEEEE. J gave up 0 bases and V 4 bases, and 2 bases lay outside the gene matches. The CDR3 is 14 amino acids. CDR3 sequence: CASSKDRANYGYTF. The CDR3 coding sequence is TGTGCCAGCAGCAAGGACAGGGCTAACTATGGCTACACCTTC.

The rearrangement uses TRBV5-1 and TRBJ2-4; 7 nucleotides line up with TRBD1. Trimming removed 3 bases from V and 1 base from J; junction bases left unmatched: 7. This CDR3 comprises 16 residues. CDR1 SGHRS and CDR2 YFSETQ come from the germline V gene. In nucleotides, the CDR3 is TGCGCCAGCAGCTCAACAGGGGATAGGGCCAAAAACATTCAGTACTTC. Its translation: CASSSTGDRAKNIQYF.

The genes are TRBV7-2 and TRBJ1-2; D unresolved. V lost 0 bases, J lost 6 bases, and 8 bases lay in between. CDR3 size: 13 residues. Germline CDR1 reads SGHTA; CDR2 reads FQGNSA. In DNA, the CDR3 is TGTGCCAGCAGCTTAGCTGGCATCAATGGCTACACCTTC. Translation: CASSLAGINGYTF.

The V call is TRBV18, the J call TRBJ2-3, with 7 bases aligning to TRBD1. V gave up 3 bases and J gave up 4 bases; unmatched junction bases: 4. From germline, CDR1 is KGHSH and CDR2 LQKENI. The CDR3 totals 14 residues. The chain's CDR3 is CASSPLGQADTQYF. The CDR3 DNA follows: TGTGCCAGCTCACCCCTCGGACAGGCAGATACGCAGTATTTT.

The chain is built from TRBV10-3 and TRBJ1-1; TRBD1 matches at 9 bases. This CDR3 has 13 amino acids. Germline values: CDR1 ENHRY, CDR2 SYGVKD. J was trimmed by 1 base and V by 6 bases; bases with no gene match: 0. CDR3 region: CAIRTGGNTEAFF. The CDR3 coding sequence is TGTGCCATCAGGACAGGGGGGAACACTGAAGCTTTCTTT.

The chain joins TRBV7-2 to TRBJ1-2, with D tentatively TRBD1 (6 bases). Trimming cost V 3 bases and J 2 bases, with 13 bases left between them. Germline V gene sequence: CDR1 SGHTA, CDR2 FQGNSA. The CDR3 is made up of 15 amino acids. The CDR3 nucleotides are TGTGCCAGCAGCTTGGACAGAACGCCGAACTATGGCTACACCTTC. This gives the protein CASSLDRTPNYGYTF.

The rearrangement uses TRBV5-1 and TRBJ2-7; 11 nucleotides line up with TRBD2. The CDR3 covers 14 residues. The V gene end was trimmed by 3 bases and the J gene end by 4 bases; junction bases not matched to a gene: 3. Germline-derived CDR1 and CDR2 are SGHRS and YFSETQ. CDR3 nucleotide sequence: TGCGCCAGCAGCTCCGGGACTAGCGGATACGAGCAGTACTTC. It translates to CASSSGTSGYEQYF.

The chain couples TRBV2 to TRBJ2-5; 11 bases are a match to TRBD2. V trimming: 8 bases; J trimming: 5 bases; junction bases outside the gene matches: 1. The germline V gene encodes CDR1 SNHLY and CDR2 FYNNEI. This CDR3 is 12 amino acids long. The CDR3 DNA reads TGTGCCAGCTTAGCGGGGGGGGAGACCCAGTACTTC. Its translation is CASLAGGETQYF.

This clone was counted only a few times. The gene calls are TRBV5-1 and TRBJ2-3, with 10 bases lining up with TRBD2. The V gene end was trimmed by 4 bases and the J gene end by 3 bases; junction bases not matched to a gene: 8. Germline CDR1 reads SGHRS; CDR2 reads YFSETQ. The CDR3 runs 16 residues. CDR3 amino acids: CASSAIAGGTTDTQYF. CDR3 sequence (DNA): TGCGCCAGCAGCGCGATAGCGGGGGGTACGACAGATACGCAGTATTTT.

The chain is built from TRBV7-3 and TRBJ1-1; D may be TRBD1 (6 bases). The CDR3 spans 16 residues. V was pared by 5 bases and J by 1 base, with 17 bases between. CDR1 is SGHTA, CDR2 FQGTGA, per germline. The CDR3 DNA follows: TGTGCCAGCAGCCACCCAGAGGGGGGGCGGAACACTGAAGCTTTCTTT. This encodes CASSHPEGGRNTEAFF.

The V call is TRBV5-1, the J call TRBJ2-2; the D is unclear. Germline loops: CDR1 SGHRS, CDR2 YFSETQ. The CDR3 spans 14 residues. V lost 6 bases and J lost 2, with 11 bases in between. CDR3 coding DNA: TGCGCCAGCATCGCGGAAGCTAACACCGGGGAGCTGTTTTTT. As protein: CASIAEANTGELFF.